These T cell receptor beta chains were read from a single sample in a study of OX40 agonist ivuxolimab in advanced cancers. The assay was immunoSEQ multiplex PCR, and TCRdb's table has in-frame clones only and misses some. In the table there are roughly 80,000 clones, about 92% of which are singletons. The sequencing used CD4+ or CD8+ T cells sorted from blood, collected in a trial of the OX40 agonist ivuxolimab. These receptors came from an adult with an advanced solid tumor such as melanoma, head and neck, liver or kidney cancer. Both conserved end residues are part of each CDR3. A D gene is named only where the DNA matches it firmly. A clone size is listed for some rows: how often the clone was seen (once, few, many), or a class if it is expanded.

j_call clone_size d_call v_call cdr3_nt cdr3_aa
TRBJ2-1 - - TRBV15 TGTGCCACCAGCAGAGATAGGAGGCAGAATTACAATGAGCAGTTCTTC CATSRDRRQNYNEQFF
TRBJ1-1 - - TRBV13 TGTGCCAGCAGCCCCGGGGGCGCGTCGACTGAAGCTTTCTTT CASSPGGASTEAFF
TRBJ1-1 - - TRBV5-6 TGTGCCAGCAGCAGGGGATGGAGAACTGAAGCTTTCTTT CASSRGWRTEAFF
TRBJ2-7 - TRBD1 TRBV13 TGTGCCTCCAGGGGGAAATTTTACGAGCAGTACTTC CASRGKFYEQYF
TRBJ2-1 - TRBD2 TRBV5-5 TGTGCCAGCAGCTTGTCCGGACTAGCCTCCTACAATGAGCAGTTCTTC CASSLSGLASYNEQFF
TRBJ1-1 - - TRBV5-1 TGCGCCAGCAGCTTGGGGCCGACGAAGATGAACACTGAAGCTTTCTTT CASSLGPTKMNTEAFF
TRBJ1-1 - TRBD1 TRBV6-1 TGTGCCAGCAGTGTCCAGGGGGCTTCCGTAACCACTGAAGCTTTCTTT CASSVQGASVTTEAFF
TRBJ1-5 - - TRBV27 TGTGCCAGCAGTCCAGGGGTCTCTAGCAATCAGCCCCAGCATTTT CASSPGVSSNQPQHF
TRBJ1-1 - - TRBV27 TGTGCCAGCAGCCCAACCGGGGTGGGGTGGGCCACTGAAGCTTTCTTT CASSPTGVGWATEAFF
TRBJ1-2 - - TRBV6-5 TGTGCCAGCAGTTACTCGCCAGAACCCTATGGCTACACCTTC CASSYSPEPYGYTF
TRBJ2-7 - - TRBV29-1 TGCAGCGTTGAGGGGGGCTCCGGGTACGAGCAGTACTTC CSVEGGSGYEQYF
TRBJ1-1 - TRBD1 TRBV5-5 TGTGCCAGCAGCTCGCGAGGCGGGACAGGGATGAACACTGAAGCTTTCTTT CASSSRGGTGMNTEAFF
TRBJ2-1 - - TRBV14 TGTGCCAGCAGCCAAGGAACAGGCACGATCTCCTACAATGAGCAGTTCTTC CASSQGTGTISYNEQFF
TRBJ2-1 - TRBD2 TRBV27 TGTGCCAGCAGTTTGCGCGGGGGGGAATACAATGAGCAGTTCTTC CASSLRGGEYNEQFF
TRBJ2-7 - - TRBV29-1 TGCAGCTTCCGGACTTCTTACGAGCAGTACTTC CSFRTSYEQYF
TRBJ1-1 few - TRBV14 TGTGCCAGCAGCCCCCCAAACACTGAAGCTTTCTTT CASSPPNTEAFF
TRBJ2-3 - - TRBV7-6 TGTGCCAGCAGCTTAGAGGCTAGACTCCAGGATACGCAGTATTTT CASSLEARLQDTQYF
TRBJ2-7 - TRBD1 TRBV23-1 TGCGCCAGCAGTCAATCCAGGGACAGGCCCTCCTACGAGCAGTACTTC CASSQSRDRPSYEQYF
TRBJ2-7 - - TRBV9 TGTGCCAGCAGCGTAGGGCAGGGCATATCCTACGAGCAGTACTTC CASSVGQGISYEQYF
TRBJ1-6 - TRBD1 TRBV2 TGTGCCAGCATCGCGGGACAGGCGACTAATTCACCCCTCCACTTT CASIAGQATNSPLHF
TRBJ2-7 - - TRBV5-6 TGTGCCAGCAGCAGCACTAGCTACGAGCAGTACTTC CASSSTSYEQYF
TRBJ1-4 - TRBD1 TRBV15 TGTGCCACCAGCAGATCTCCCACCGGGACAGGGGGCGTTTGGGATGAAAAACTGTTTTTT CATSRSPTGTGGVWDEKLFF
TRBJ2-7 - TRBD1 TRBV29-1 TGCAGCGTTGAAGATAGGGGACAGGGCCGCTACGAGCAGTACTTC CSVEDRGQGRYEQYF
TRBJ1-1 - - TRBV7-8 TGTGCCAGCAGCTTAGGGTCAGGGAACACTGAAGCTTTCTTT CASSLGSGNTEAFF
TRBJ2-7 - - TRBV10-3 TGTGCCATCAGTGGGGAACAGGGCATGGGGCTCTACGAGCAGTACTTC CAISGEQGMGLYEQYF
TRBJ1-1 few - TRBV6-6 TGTGCCAGCAGGGACACTGAAGCTTTCTTT CASRDTEAFF
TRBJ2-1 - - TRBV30 TGTGCCTGGAGCCTCCGTTTCAATGAGCAGTTCTTC CAWSLRFNEQFF
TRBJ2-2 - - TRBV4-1 TGCGCCAGCAGCCGGCGGGTCACCGGGGAGCTGTTTTTT CASSRRVTGELFF
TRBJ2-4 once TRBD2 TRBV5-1 TGCGCCAGCAGCCCGGGGACTAGCACGGCCAAAAACATTCAGTACTTC CASSPGTSTAKNIQYF
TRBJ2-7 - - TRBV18 TGTGCCAGCTCACCCCCCTACCAACCCTACGAGCAGTACTTC CASSPPYQPYEQYF
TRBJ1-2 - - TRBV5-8 TGTGCCAGCAGCTTACTGGGTTTTGAAGGCTACACCTTC CASSLLGFEGYTF
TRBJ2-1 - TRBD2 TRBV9 TGTGCCAGCAGCGTAGGGGCTAGCGGTGACAATGAGCAGTTCTTC CASSVGASGDNEQFF
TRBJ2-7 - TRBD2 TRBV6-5 TGTGCCAGCAGTCCATTAGCGGGGACCTACGAGCAGTACTTC CASSPLAGTYEQYF
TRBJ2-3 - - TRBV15 TGTGCCACCAGCAGGGGGGCCGGCACAGATACGCAGTATTTT CATSRGAGTDTQYF
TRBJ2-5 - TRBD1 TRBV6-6 TGTGCCAGCAGCCCTCCTAAGACAGGGGGAGAGACCCAGTACTTC CASSPPKTGGETQYF
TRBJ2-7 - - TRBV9 TGTGCCAGCAGCGTAGGGGGGGCCTCCACCTACGAGCAGTACTTC CASSVGGASTYEQYF
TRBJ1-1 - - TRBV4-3 TGCGCCAGCAGCCAACCCGCAGGTCCCGGGTCCCCTAATGGGGTGACTGAAGCTTTCTTT CASSQPAGPGSPNGVTEAFF
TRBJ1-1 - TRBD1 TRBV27 TGTGCCAGCAGTTTATCGGGACAGGGGGGTAAGGAAGCTTTCTTT CASSLSGQGGKEAFF
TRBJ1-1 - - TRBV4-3 TGCGCCAGCAGCCAAGTTGGGGGGGGGAACACTGAAGCTTTCTTT CASSQVGGGNTEAFF
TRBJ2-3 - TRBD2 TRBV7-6 TGTGCCAGCAGCTTAGCGCTTGCGGGGGAGACCACAGATACGCAGTATTTT CASSLALAGETTDTQYF
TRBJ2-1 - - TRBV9 TGTGCCAGCAGCGTAGAGGAGGGAGCGTACAATGAGCAGTTCTTC CASSVEEGAYNEQFF
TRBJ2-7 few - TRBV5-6 TGTGCCAGCAGCTTACCTACTCCCTACGAGCAGTACTTC CASSLPTPYEQYF
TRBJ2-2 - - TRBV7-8 TGTGCCAGCAGCGAGGGACTCAAATGGGCCAACACCGGGGAGCTGTTTTTT CASSEGLKWANTGELFF
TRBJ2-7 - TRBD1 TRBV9 TGTGCCAGCAGCGGACGCCGGGACAGGGGGGAGCAGTACTTC CASSGRRDRGEQYF
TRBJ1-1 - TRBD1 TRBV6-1 TGTGCCAGCAGTGAATTGGCAGGGGGGACTGAAGCTTTCTTT CASSELAGGTEAFF
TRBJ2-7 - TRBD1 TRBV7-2 TGTGCCAGCAGCCCCCGGGACAGGGCCTCTAACTACGAGCAGTACTTC CASSPRDRASNYEQYF
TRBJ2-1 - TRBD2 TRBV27 TGTGCCAGCAGTTCCGGACTAGCGGGGGGGTACAATGAGCAGTTCTTC CASSSGLAGGYNEQFF
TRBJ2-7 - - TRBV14 TGTGCCAGCAGCCAAGATGAGTTCTACGAGCAGTACTTC CASSQDEFYEQYF
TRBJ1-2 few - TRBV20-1 TGCAGTGCGGCGCCGCAGTATGGCTACACCTTC CSAAPQYGYTF
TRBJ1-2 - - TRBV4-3 TGCGCCAGCAGCCAGGACCCCCCCGCCTATGGCTACACCTTC CASSQDPPAYGYTF
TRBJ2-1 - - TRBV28 TGTGCCAGCAGGCTAGAAGGGGATAGCTCCTACAATGAGCAGTTCTTC CASRLEGDSSYNEQFF
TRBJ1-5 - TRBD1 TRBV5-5 TGTGCCAGCAGCCAGAACAGGGGGCGAGGGGGGACAGGCAATCAGCCCCAGCATTTT CASSQNRGRGGTGNQPQHF
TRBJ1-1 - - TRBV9 TGTGCCAGCAGCGTAGTAGAAATAGGCACTGAAGCTTTCTTT CASSVVEIGTEAFF
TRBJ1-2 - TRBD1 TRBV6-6 TGTGCCAGCAGTTTAACCGGGACAGGGACTGGCTACACCTTC CASSLTGTGTGYTF
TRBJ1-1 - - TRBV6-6 TGTGCCAGCAGTTACTCAGGAGGAGATGAAGCTTTCTTT CASSYSGGDEAFF
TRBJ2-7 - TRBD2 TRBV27 TGTGCCAGCAGTTTAATACCCGGAGCGGGGACGTCCTACGAGCAGTACTTC CASSLIPGAGTSYEQYF
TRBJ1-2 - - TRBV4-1 TGCGCCAGCGGCAAAGGGGGGGCGAACTATGGCTACACCTTC CASGKGGANYGYTF
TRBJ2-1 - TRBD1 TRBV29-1 TGCAGCGTTGAAGAGGGACAGGGGAGCTCCTACAATGAGCAGTTCTTC CSVEEGQGSSYNEQFF
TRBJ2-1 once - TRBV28 TGTGCCAGCAGTTCGACAGGCGATAGCTCCTACAATGAGCAGTTCTTC CASSSTGDSSYNEQFF